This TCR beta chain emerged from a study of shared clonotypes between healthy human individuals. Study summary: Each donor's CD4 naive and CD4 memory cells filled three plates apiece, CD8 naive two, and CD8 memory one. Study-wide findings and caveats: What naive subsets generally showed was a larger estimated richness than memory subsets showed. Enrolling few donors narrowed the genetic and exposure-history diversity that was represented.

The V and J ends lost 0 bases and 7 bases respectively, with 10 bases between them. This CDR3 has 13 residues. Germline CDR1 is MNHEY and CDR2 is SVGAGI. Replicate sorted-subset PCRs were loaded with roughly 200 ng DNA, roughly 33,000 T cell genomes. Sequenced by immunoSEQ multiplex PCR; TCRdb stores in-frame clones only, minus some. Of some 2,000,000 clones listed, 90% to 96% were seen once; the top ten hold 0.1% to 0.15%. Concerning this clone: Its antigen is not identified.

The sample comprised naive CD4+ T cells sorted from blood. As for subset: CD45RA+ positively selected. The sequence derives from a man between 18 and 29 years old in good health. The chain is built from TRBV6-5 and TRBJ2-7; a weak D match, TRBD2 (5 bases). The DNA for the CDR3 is TGTGCCAGCAGTTACTCAGTGGAGCGGGAGCAGTACTTC. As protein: CASSYSVEREQYF.